What follows is one T cell receptor beta chain and its context. This clone has a single count. Its antigen specificity is not known. The sample holds no much larger clone one base away, and base qualities are not on file. Libraries were prepared through the immunoSEQ multiplex PCR assay. The multiplex PCR relied on a mix of 60 forward primers for TCR Vbeta segments and 13 reverse primers for TCR Jbeta segments. Amplification of the CDR3 region of rearranged TCR beta genes was performed with a multiplex PCR assay on genomic DNA. The amplified TCR beta libraries were sequenced on the Illumina HiSeq System as 87-base-pair reads. The authors' pipeline ran thus. A later analysis counted tens of millions of unique TCR beta chains across the 666 repertoires, and 9 million to 14 million of these chains were shared by at least two donors. To remove PCR and sequencing errors, raw reads were error-corrected and collapsed into unique sequences using a nearest-neighbor algorithm that merged closely related sequences. Alignment of CDR3 sequences to IMGT reference sequences was used to assign V, D and J gene segments. For a sequence to be retained, a match of at least six nucleotides to both a V gene segment and a J gene segment was required. Rearrangements were classified as productive when the CDR3 lacked stop codons and remained in frame with V and J, and all other rearrangements were classified as non-productive. CDR3 was defined according to IMGT convention as the region running from the second conserved V-encoded cysteine to the conserved J-encoded phenylalanine. The earlier analysis of approximately 500 of the donors excluded sequences that lacked an unambiguous match to a single V gene segment. In an earlier analysis of a few hundred of the donors, a V segment was called functional when productive rearrangements were above 56.7%, and segregating when the standard deviation between donors exceeded 5%. A statistical classification framework was developed to diagnose cytomegalovirus status using the catalog of TCR beta chain sequences. In a later analysis, TCR nucleotide sequences were compared against IMGT/GENE-DB human TR gene sequences so that V and J genes could be assigned. A later analysis assigned CDR3 sequences and most-parsimonious VDJ recombination scenarios with the TCRdist pipeline. In a later analysis, each TCR beta chain was defined by its CDR3 amino acid sequence together with its V-gene family, and reads without a unique V-gene family were excluded. To address suspected cross-contamination and a sequencing artifact, a later analysis removed 592 highly shared, low-generation-probability nucleotide sequences. In a later analysis, a clonal expansion index for each public chain was calculated from normalized within-repertoire ranks of inferred template counts. A later analysis computed generation probabilities with a VDJ recombination model fitted to out-of-frame rearrangements, and checked the results against IGoR. Hypergeometric tests were used in a later analysis to score TCR-TCR, TCR-HLA and TCR-CMV co-occurrence, with a repertoire-size bias correction applied to the TCR pairs. In a later analysis, false discovery rates were estimated by permuting HLA or CMV assignments 20 times. In a later analysis, co-occurring TCRs were grouped using DBSCAN, with TCRdist sequence similarity added in when clustering inside HLA-allele-positive subsets. Repertoires with fewer than 30,000 or more than 120,000 public chains were left out of co-occurrence clustering, as were about 5 repertoires with anomalous nucleotide sharing. Here the immuneACCESS table is served through TCRdb, limited to in-frame sequences with V and J called. Missing clones are a known gap in these copies; in checked studies unresolved V genes cover under half, and the rest lacks a known reason. V, J and clone size reflect that table, while D and trimming were determined from the DNA. Here the sample has about 190,000 clones; about 85% occur a single time. The ten largest make up 3.5% to 4% of the sample.

This sample is drawn from a study of cytomegalovirus exposure and HLA in healthy donors (dated by TCRdb to 2017 to 2019). Some background on the complete study: An earlier analysis of approximately 550 of the donors reported 250 to 350 Gb of sequence data and some 120 million unique TCR beta sequences from 150 million to 200 million T cells. The study profiled the T cell repertoires of 500 to 800 subjects by immunosequencing and related them to cytomegalovirus serostatus. Along with the approximately 700-subject first cohort, a separate validation cohort of over a hundred different subjects was used. High-throughput TCR immunosequencing, statistical association of individual TCRs with disease status, and machine learning were combined to predict cytomegalovirus infection status. An earlier analysis of several hundred of the donors applied high-throughput TCR beta sequencing to assess whether each TCR beta V gene segment acted as functional or pseudogenic. Typing coverage varied by locus: roughly 620-630 donors for A, B, C, DRB1 and DQB1; roughly 500 for DQA1; more than 600 for DPA1; fewer than 480 for DPB1. All discovery cohort repertoires had been generated on a single sequencing platform. The study aimed to test whether signatures of past pathogen exposure could be identified by cataloging public T cell receptors. In a later analysis, previously published TCR beta repertoires from roughly 710 donors were re-analyzed and high-resolution HLA genotyping was added so that TCR occurrence patterns could be studied. The later analysis used no new phenotypic data to find candidate immune exposures, relying instead on TCR beta sequences and their occurrence across donors. Class I and class II HLA loci were covered by the typing at four-digit resolution. In a later genetic analysis, genome-wide SNP genotypes for 398 of the 666 donors were used, and that subset was treated as a discovery cohort. On average, 235,054 unique TCR beta nucleotide sequences were sequenced per donor among 398 genotyped donors of the cohort, with roughly 19% of those sequences being non-productive. Approximately 300 gigabases of sequencing data and around 80 million unique TCR sequences made up an early release that covered under 750 HLA-typed donors. A handful of DR-DQ haplotypes were treated as single units for association and clustering because of strong linkage in the cohort. Of the roughly 400 genotyped donors, more than 75% were placed in the genetic ancestry cluster associated with self-reported Caucasian donors. Donor age, sex, ethnicity and CMV serostatus were collected together with the repertoire data.

The cohort consisted of more than 650 healthy bone marrow donors. Cohort members were all nominally healthy when sampled, although unrecorded immune exposures were likely present. The donor tested CMV seronegative, placing the donor among the 352 seronegative members of the cohort. Each donor provided a peripheral blood sample, and peripheral blood mononuclear cells were used for TCR beta sequencing. The Qiagen DNeasy Blood Extraction Kit was used to extract genomic DNA from the blood cell samples. What the research found in general, with its limitations: Presence/absence analyses assumed roughly uniform sequencing depth across donors, an assumption that may not hold. Only TCR beta chains were sequenced in this cohort, and the absence of alpha or paired-chain data limited detectable features. The earlier analysis of approximately 590 of the donors excluded about 16 rarely observed V segments, including chromosome 9 orphons, because counts were too low. The sequencing pipeline was judged likely to have produced a cluster of highly shared sequence variants as a technical artifact. Because HLA typing was missing for some donors at each locus, association tests included only the typed subset. According to a later genetic analysis, donors in an Asian-associated ancestry cluster had fewer N-insertions in productive TCRs than the approximately 710-donor mean. An earlier analysis of around 500 of the donors showed that most TCR beta V segments appeared in productive rearrangements either about 87% or about 30% of the time, which broadly matched IMGT annotations. Linkage disequilibrium might explain the correlated functional status among segregating V segments, but an unknown experimental factor could not be ruled out. At a false discovery rate of 0.05, a later analysis linked approximately 18,000 TCR beta sequences to specific HLA alleles. A further reported finding was that TCR beta sequences accurately predicted the HLA-A and HLA-B alleles for most subjects in the first cohort. According to a later analysis, TCR association rates differed among HLA loci, with DRB1 alleles showing the most associated TCRs and HLA-C alleles showing the fewest. Several of the top co-occurrence clusters appeared to be linked to parvovirus B19, influenza, CMV and Epstein-Barr virus, according to a later analysis. Strong co-occurrence of HLA alleles, especially DR and DQ, made assigning TCR associations to individual alleles difficult. V-gene and J-gene trimming of TCR beta chains was associated with a missense DCLRE1C variant in a later genetic analysis, and the association was replicated in an independent cohort. Cytomegalovirus status was reported to be diagnosed by the classifier with high specificity and sensitivity in both the original and validation cohorts. The study gave a list of around 170 TCR beta chains associated with cytomegalovirus. In vitro tests confirmed that a few of the cytomegalovirus-associated TCR beta chains recognize cytomegalovirus antigens. Most CMV-associated TCR beta chains appeared to be HLA-restricted in a later analysis, and the HLA associations seemed to be driven largely by CMV exposure. In a later analysis, HLA-associated TCR beta chains showed more clonal expansion and lower generation probabilities than non-associated chains that were equally common. While some public TCRs were present in many individuals, most TCR sequences turned up only very rarely across donors. The authors suggested that the approach could potentially be generalized to other disease states and immunological phenotypes. CMV serostatus was the only immune exposure information available for the cohort.

This receptor was obtained from a man between 50 and 59 years old in good health and CMV-seronegative. The sequenced material came from PBMCs.

The CDR3 sequence is CASSLTLAEETQYF. Read as DNA, the sequence is TGTGCCAGCAGCCTGACACTAGCGGAAGAGACCCAGTACTTC. The rearrangement joined TRBV5-4 to TRBJ2-5, and 8 junctional nucleotides match TRBD2. From the germline V gene (reference sequence), CDR1 is SGHNT and CDR2 is YYREEE. Ends trimmed: V by 4 bases, J by 3 bases; bases unmatched to a gene: 5. Reading from cysteine to phenylalanine, the CDR3 counts 14 amino acids. Left in the record is the CDR3 DNA by itself, 42 bases read in frame from the first base.